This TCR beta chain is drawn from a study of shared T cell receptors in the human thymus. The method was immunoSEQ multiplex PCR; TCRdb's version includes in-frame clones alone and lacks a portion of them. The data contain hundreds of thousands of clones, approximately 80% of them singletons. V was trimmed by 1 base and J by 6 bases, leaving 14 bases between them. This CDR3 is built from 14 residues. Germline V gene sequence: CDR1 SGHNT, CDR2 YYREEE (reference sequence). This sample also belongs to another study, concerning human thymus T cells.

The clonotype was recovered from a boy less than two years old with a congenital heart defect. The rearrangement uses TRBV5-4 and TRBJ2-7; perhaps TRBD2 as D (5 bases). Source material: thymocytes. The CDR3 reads CASSLPGKPVEQYF. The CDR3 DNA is TGTGCCAGCAGCTTGCCGGGAAAACCCGTCGAGCAGTACTTC.